In this sample, the clone carrying this TCR beta chain turned up a few times. Its antigen is unidentified. It was across several immunoSEQ plates that each subset's genomic DNA was evenly split. Some clones are missing from TCRdb's copy, which holds only in-frame ones; the method was immunoSEQ multiplex PCR. The data show about 1 million clones, around 74% seen once. HIV-negative, healthy adults without recent acute infections or vaccinations were the donors. These data originate in a study of shared clonotypes between healthy human individuals. Study-wide results and limits: Several donors showed sharing of approximately 5% of naive CD4 clonotypes.

Between the trimmed V and J ends, which lost 4 bases and 1 base, there was a span of 17 bases. This CDR3 comprises 16 residues. Input material: memory CD4+ T cells sorted from blood. Documented subset: CD45RA-negative fraction. The chain has TRBV23-1 and TRBJ2-7, with D possibly called TRBD1 or TRBD2 (5 bases each). TRBV23-1 is classed as an ORF, of uncertain function. The sequence came from a man aged 18-30 years in good health. The DNA for the CDR3 is TGCGCCAGCAGTCTCGTCCGGGACCGCAGTTCCTACGAGCAGTACTTC. Protein product: CASSLVRDRSSYEQYF.